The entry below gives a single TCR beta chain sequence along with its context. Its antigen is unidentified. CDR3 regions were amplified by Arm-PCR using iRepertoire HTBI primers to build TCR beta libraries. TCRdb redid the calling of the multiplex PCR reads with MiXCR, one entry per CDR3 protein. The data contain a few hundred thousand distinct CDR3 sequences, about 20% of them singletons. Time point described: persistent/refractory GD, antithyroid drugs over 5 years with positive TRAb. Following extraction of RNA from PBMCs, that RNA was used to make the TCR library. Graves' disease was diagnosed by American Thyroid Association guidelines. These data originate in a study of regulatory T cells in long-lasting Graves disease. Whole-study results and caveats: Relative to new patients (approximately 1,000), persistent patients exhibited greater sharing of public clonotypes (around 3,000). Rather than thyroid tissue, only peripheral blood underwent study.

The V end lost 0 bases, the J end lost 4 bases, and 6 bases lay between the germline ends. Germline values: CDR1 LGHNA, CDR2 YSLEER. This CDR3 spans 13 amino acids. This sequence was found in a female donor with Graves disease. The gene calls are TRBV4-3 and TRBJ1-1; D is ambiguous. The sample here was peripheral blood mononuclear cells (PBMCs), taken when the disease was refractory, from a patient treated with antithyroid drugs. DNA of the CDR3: TGCGCCAGCAGCCAAGATGCGGGCACTGAAGCTTTCTTT. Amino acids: CASSQDAGTEAFF.